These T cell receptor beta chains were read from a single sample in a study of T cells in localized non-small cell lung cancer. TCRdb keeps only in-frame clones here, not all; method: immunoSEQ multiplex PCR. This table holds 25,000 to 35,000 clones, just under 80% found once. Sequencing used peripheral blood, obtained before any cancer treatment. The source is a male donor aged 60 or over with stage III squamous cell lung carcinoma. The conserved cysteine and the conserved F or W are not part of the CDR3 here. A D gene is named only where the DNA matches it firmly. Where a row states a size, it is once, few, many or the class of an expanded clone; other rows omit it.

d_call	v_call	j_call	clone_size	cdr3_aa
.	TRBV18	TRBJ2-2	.	ASSSSEGNTGELF
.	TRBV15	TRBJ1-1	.	ATSRAWGNTEAF
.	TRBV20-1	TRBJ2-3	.	SARRRNTQY
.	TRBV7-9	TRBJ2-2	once	ASSSKGGELF
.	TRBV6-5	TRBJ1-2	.	ASTRGDDYGYT
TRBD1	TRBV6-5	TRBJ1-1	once	ASSPSTGWNTEAF
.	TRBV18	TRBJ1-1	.	ASSPLKDTEAF
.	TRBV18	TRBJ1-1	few	ASSPLRDHDTEAF
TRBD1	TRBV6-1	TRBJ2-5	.	AAQGASETQY
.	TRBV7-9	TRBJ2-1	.	ASILWTNEQF
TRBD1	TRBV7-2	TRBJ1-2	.	ASSPTYTGGYYGYT
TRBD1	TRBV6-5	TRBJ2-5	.	ASSTWTGGEETQY
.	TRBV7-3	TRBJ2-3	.	ASSSKEGTGTDTQY
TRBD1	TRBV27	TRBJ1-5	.	ASRLTGVHSNQPQH
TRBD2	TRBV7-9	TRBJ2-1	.	ASAGAGAVSNEQF
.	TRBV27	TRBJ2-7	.	ASSLGGRSSYEQY
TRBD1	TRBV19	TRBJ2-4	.	ASSINGQDKIQY
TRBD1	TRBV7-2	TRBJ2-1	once	ASSLVLDRVPYNEQF
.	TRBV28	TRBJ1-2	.	ASSPPSSRGT
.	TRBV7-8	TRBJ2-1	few	ASTIDFYNEQF
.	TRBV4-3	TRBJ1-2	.	ASSQDGRSSLRSNYGYT
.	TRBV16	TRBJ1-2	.	ASSRPRGGDNYGYT
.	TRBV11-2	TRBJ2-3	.	ASSRLVVSDTQY
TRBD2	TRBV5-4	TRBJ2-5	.	ASSLWVGGQETQY
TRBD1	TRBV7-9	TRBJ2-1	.	ASSNLAARQGNEQF
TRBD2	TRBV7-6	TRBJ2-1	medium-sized	ASSLETSGHNEQF
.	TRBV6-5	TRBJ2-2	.	ASSHPYTGELF
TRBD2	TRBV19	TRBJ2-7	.	ASSPAGGKSYEQY
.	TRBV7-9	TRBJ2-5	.	ASSSEVVETQY
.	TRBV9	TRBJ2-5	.	ASSVAAGVRGETQY
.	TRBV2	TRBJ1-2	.	ASSLSRGGYT
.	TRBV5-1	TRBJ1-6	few	ASSLAGRSPLH
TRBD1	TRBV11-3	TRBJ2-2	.	ASSKGQQMNTGELF
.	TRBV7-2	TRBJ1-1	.	ASSLKFNTGEAF
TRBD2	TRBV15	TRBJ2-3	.	ATSRTSGGPDTQY
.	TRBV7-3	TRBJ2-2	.	ASSLVPNTGELF
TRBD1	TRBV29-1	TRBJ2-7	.	SVGGTGRITEQY
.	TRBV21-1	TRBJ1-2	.	ASSKVAGGYT
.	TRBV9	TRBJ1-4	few	ASSVGPSVQGSGQKLF
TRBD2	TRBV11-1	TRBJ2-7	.	ASSPPGLATYEQY
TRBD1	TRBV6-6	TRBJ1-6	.	ASRWDRVNSPLH
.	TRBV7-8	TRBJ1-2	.	ASAPYRNYGYT
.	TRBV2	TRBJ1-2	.	ASSEFQEYGYT
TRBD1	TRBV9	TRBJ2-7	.	ASSLTGLGYEQY
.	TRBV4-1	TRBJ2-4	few	ASSQVDMGIAKNIQY
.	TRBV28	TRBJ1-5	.	ASSFGVQRQPQH